Listed below are T cell receptor beta chains from one sample, sequenced in a study of cytomegalovirus exposure and HLA in healthy donors. Data came from immunoSEQ multiplex PCR; TCRdb stores just in-frame clones and leaves some out. Seen here are about 82,000 clones, around four fifths observed once, and the top ten hold roughly 6.2%. The sequenced material came from PBMCs. The receptors come from a woman aged 50 to 60 in good health and CMV-seropositive. Both conserved end residues are part of each CDR3.

TRBJ1-1 TRBV13 CASSLPQGNTEAFF
TRBJ2-7 TRBV15 CATSSEGREGSYEQYF
TRBJ2-7 TRBV19 CATQDRAYEQYF
TRBJ2-1 TRBV10-2 CASSRPRAGGPGEQFF
TRBJ1-2 TRBV29-1 CSTRGGQGGYTF
TRBJ2-7 TRBV15 CATSSFGRLAGNEQYF
TRBJ2-1 TRBV2 CASTDVTGTSGYNEQFF
TRBJ2-5 TRBV7-8 CASSLARFSGRDSKYF
TRBJ2-2 TRBV6-5 CASSPNHGELFF
TRBJ1-1 TRBV6-5 CASSRGWNTEAFF
TRBJ2-7 TRBV7-8 CASSLVQGAYEQYF
TRBJ2-7 TRBV5-6 CASSLQGARYEQYF
TRBJ1-5 TRBV6-1 CASGTRGGWNQPQHF
TRBJ2-1 TRBV28 CASNLDREQFF
TRBJ2-5 TRBV29-1 CSALTSGRGETQYF
TRBJ1-2 TRBV12-5 CASGSSGTGLGYTF
TRBJ1-4 TRBV11-2 CASRQALINEKLFF
TRBJ1-5 TRBV23-1 CASSQRGSQPQHF
TRBJ2-1 TRBV30 CAWSAGVSYEQFF
TRBJ2-3 TRBV5-1 CASSLDWSDTQYF
TRBJ1-2 TRBV2 CASSYDRFNYGYTF
TRBJ2-3 TRBV2 CASSRLVGGTDTQYF
TRBJ1-5 TRBV28 CASSWTGTGLNQPQHF